Following are 30 T cell receptor beta chains from one sample sequenced in a study of Ad26.COV2.S vaccination and SARS-CoV-2 variants. Indicated treatment: around 19 received Ad26.COV2.S at low or high dose, single or two shots; about 5 received placebo; per-sample allocation not given. Collection of samples fell on day 63 after the first vaccine or placebo injection. The protocol was immunoSEQ multiplex PCR, while the TCRdb copy is restricted to in-frame clones and leaves out a portion. There are about 440,000 clones in the sample; approximately 88% occur only once, and roughly 12% lies in the top ten. Sequencing used peripheral blood, obtained in a trial of Ad26.COV2.S vaccine versus placebo. The receptors were sampled from a person aged 18-60 years who received the Ad26.COV2.S COVID-19 vaccine or a placebo.

The V and J genes are TRBV7-8 and TRBJ2-7, with 9 bases lining up with TRBD1. Trimming took 5 bases from V and 1 from J; bases not matched to a gene: 6. The CDR3 consists of 15 residues. From germline, CDR1 is SGHVS and CDR2 FQNEAQ. The CDR3 sequence: CASSLDRGSSYEQYF. The CDR3 DNA follows: TGTGCCAGCAGCCTCGACAGGGGGAGTTCCTACGAGCAGTACTTC.

The rearrangement links TRBV29-1 to TRBJ2-1; 7 bases line up with TRBD2. CDR1 and CDR2 from the germline V gene are SQVTM and ANQGSEA. The J segment lost 10 bases and the V segment lost 2 bases, leaving 2 bases of the junction unmatched. The CDR3 has 11 amino acids. The CDR3 spells CSVENGREQFF. In DNA, the CDR3 is TGCAGCGTTGAAAACGGGAGGGAGCAGTTCTTC.

The chain recombines TRBV6-2 or TRBV6-3 with TRBJ1-6, with a weak D call TRBD1 (6 bases). V was pared by 0 bases and J by 8 bases, with 8 bases between. Germline V gene data show CDR1 as MNHEY and CDR2 as SVGEGT. This CDR3 is built from 14 residues. DNA for the CDR3: TGTGCCAGCAGTTACTCTAACAGGGATTCACCCCTCCACTTT. Its protein product is CASSYSNRDSPLHF.

The chain has TRBV27 and TRBJ2-6, with TRBD2 as a possible D gene (6 bases). This CDR3 comprises 14 residues. The germline V and J ends were trimmed by 4 bases and 2 bases, with 6 bases remaining between them. CDR1 and CDR2 from the germline V gene are MNHEY and SMNVEV (reference sequence). The CDR3 region has the DNA TGTGCCAGCAGTTCTAGCGCTGGGGCCAACGTCCTGACTTTC. Translated: CASSSSAGANVLTF.

V and J are TRBV7-9 and TRBJ1-4, with no clear D. This CDR3 region has 15 residues. Between the trimmed V and J ends, which lost 2 bases and 6 bases, there was a span of 13 bases. Germline lookup yields CDR1 SEHNR and CDR2 FQNEAQ (reference sequence). DNA of the CDR3: TGTGCCAGCAGCTTACGGGCAGGAAAGGATGAAAAACTGTTTTTT. This gives the protein CASSLRAGKDEKLFF.

The V call is TRBV29-1, the J call TRBJ1-1; TRBD1 matches at 10 bases. V was pared by 6 bases and J by 7 bases, with 2 bases of the junction left unmatched. The CDR3 totals 11 residues. Per the germline V gene, CDR1 is SQVTM and CDR2 is ANQGSEA. The chain's CDR3 is CSVGDRGEAFF. The CDR3, as DNA: TGCAGCGTGGGGGACAGGGGTGAAGCTTTCTTT.

The gene calls are TRBV29-1 and TRBJ1-1; no clear D. The CDR3 totals 14 residues. V lost 4 bases and J 6 bases, leaving 18 bases between the germline ends. The V gene's germline CDR1 is SQVTM and CDR2 ANQGSEA. The CDR3 DNA reads TGCAGCGTTGTGTTTTGGGCAAAGGGCGCTGAAGCTTTCTTT. Its translation is CSVVFWAKGAEAFF.

The chain recombines TRBV9 with TRBJ1-3; the match to TRBD1 covers 10 bases. This CDR3 has 16 residues. Trimming at V came to 4 bases and at J to 2 bases, leaving 6 bases not matched to a gene. Germline loops: CDR1 SGDLS, CDR2 YYNGEE. Written as DNA, the CDR3 is TGTGCCAGCAGCTCCACCGGGACAGGGGCTGGAAACACCATATATTTT. Translation: CASSSTGTGAGNTIYF.

V is TRBV6-5 and J is TRBJ2-3, with 13 bases matching TRBD2. CDR3 length: 15 residues. Germline CDR1 is MNHEY and CDR2 is SVGAGI. Germline trimming cut 6 bases from V and 10 bases from J; bases unmatched to any gene: 10. CDR3 loop: CASRQTSGGSLPQYF. The CDR3 DNA reads TGTGCCAGCAGGCAGACTAGCGGGGGGAGCCTTCCGCAGTATTTT.

This clone was detected once. The chain recombines TRBV9 with TRBJ1-2, with D hard to call. This CDR3 contains 15 residues. Germline V gene data show CDR1 as SGDLS and CDR2 as YYNGEE. Trimming took off 0 bases at V and 5 bases at J, with 14 bases between the two ends. The CDR3 protein is CASSVGVTNQYGYTF. DNA for the CDR3: TGTGCCAGCAGCGTAGGTGTGACAAACCAATATGGCTACACCTTC.

This chain joins TRBV2 and TRBJ2-4, with a weak D call TRBD2 (6 bases). The CDR3 runs 17 residues. Trimming shortened V by 7 bases and J by 0 bases, and 19 bases separated the two germline ends. Germline values: CDR1 SNHLY, CDR2 FYNNEI. In DNA, the CDR3 is TGTGCCAGCAATCCTAGGGACTCCCCGCTAGCCAAAAACATTCAGTACTTC. It is translated as CASNPRDSPLAKNIQYF.

This sequence joins TRBV5-6 and TRBJ2-3; a possible D gene is TRBD1 (6 bases). Germline-derived CDR1 and CDR2 are SGHDT and YYEEEE. The V and J ends lost 3 bases and 7 bases respectively, with 18 bases between them. CDR3 length: 15 residues. CDR3 nucleotides: TGTGCCAGCAGCTCGGGGCATACAGGGTTAAATACGCAGTATTTT. Protein: CASSSGHTGLNTQYF.

J is TRBJ1-5 and V is TRBV3-1 (or the pseudogene TRBV3-2); 9 nucleotides line up with TRBD1. Germline V CDR1 and CDR2: LGHDT, YNNKEL (reference sequence). The CDR3 runs 18 residues. Unmatched junction bases numbered 7, after V lost 0 bases and J lost 1 base. The CDR3 region has the DNA TGTGCCAGCAGCCAAGATAGGACAGGGGCTTCGAGCAATCAGCCCCAGCATTTT. Encoded protein: CASSQDRTGASSNQPQHF.

On this clone itself: Other DNA variants within this sample encode the same CDR3. This chain uses TRBV7-9 with TRBJ1-1; D is unclear. The CDR3 contains 11 residues. Germline lookup yields CDR1 SEHNR and CDR2 FQNEAQ (reference sequence). Trimming took 1 base from V and 5 from J, leaving 2 bases between them. In DNA, the CDR3 is TGTGCCAGCAGCTTAGGGACTGAAGCTTTCTTT. Its protein product is CASSLGTEAFF. The variable domain in full, with the rest retrieved from reference TRBV7-9 and TRBJ1-1, is DTGVSQNPRHKITKRGQNVTFRCDPISEHNRLYWYRQTLGQGPEFLTYFQNEAQLEKSRLLSDRFSAERPKGSFSTLEIQRTEQGDSAMYLCASSLGTEAFFGQGTRLTVV.

V gene TRBV3-1 (or the pseudogene TRBV3-2) combines with J gene TRBJ2-1, with D perhaps TRBD1 (5 bases). Per germline, CDR1 LGHDT and CDR2 YNNKEL (reference sequence). V was pared by 0 bases and J by 6 bases, with 12 bases between. CDR3 length equals 15 residues. CDR3 nucleotide sequence: TGTGCCAGCAGCCAAGATCTTCTTCAGGGCAATGAGCAGTTCTTC. The encoded protein is CASSQDLLQGNEQFF.

In this sample, this clone turned up once. The CDR3 nucleotides read TGTGCCAGCTCACCGGGACCTAAGAACACTGAAGCTTTCTTT. Residues: CASSPGPKNTEAFF. This chain joins TRBV18 and TRBJ1-1; a possible D gene is TRBD1 (5 bases). This CDR3 spans 14 amino acids. The germline gives CDR1 KGHSH, CDR2 LQKENI. Trimming pared 3 bases from V and 1 base from J, leaving 9 bases between. Using reference TRBV18 and TRBJ1-1 for the parts outside the CDR3, the full variable domain is NAGVMQNPRHLVRRRGQEARLRCSPMKGHSHVYWYRQLPEEGLKFMVYLQKENIIDESGMPKERFSAEFPKEGPSILRIQQVVRGDSAAYFCASSPGPKNTEAFFGQGTRLTVV.

The chain is built from TRBV28 and TRBJ1-6; TRBD1 might be the D (5 bases). The CDR3 length is 13 residues. Germline V gene sequence: CDR1 MDHEN, CDR2 SYDVKM. The V and J ends lost 3 bases and 12 bases respectively, with 12 bases between them. In DNA form, the CDR3 reads TGTGCCAGCAGTTTCGGGCAGGGTGTACCCCTCCACTTT. Translated: CASSFGQGVPLHF. Filled out from reference TRBV28 and TRBJ1-6, the complete variable domain reads DVKVTQSSRYLVKRTGEKVFLECVQDMDHENMFWYRQDPGLGLRLIYFSYDVKMKEKGDIPEGYSVSREKKERFSLILESASTNQTSMYLCASSFGQGVPLHFGNGTRLTVT.

V is TRBV11-2 and J is TRBJ2-7, with a possible D match to TRBD1 (6 bases). CDR3 length: 15 amino acids. The V end was cut by 4 bases, the J end by 1 base, with 14 bases between. CDR1 and CDR2 (germline): SGHAT, FQNNGV. CDR3 amino acids: CASSWGQGSSYEQYF. The CDR3 DNA reads TGTGCCAGCAGCTGGGGGCAGGGGTCGTCCTACGAGCAGTACTTC.

The J gene is TRBJ2-5, the V gene TRBV5-4; 7 nucleotides align to TRBD2. Looked up from germline, CDR1 is SGHNT and CDR2 is YYREEE (reference sequence). The CDR3 loop spans 14 amino acids. The ends lost 4 bases at V and 3 bases at J; junction bases unmatched: 6. CDR3 bases: TGTGCCAGCAGCCCCGTGAGCGGGAAAGAGACCCAGTACTTC. It codes for CASSPVSGKETQYF.

About this clone: This sample includes further DNA sequences coding for the same CDR3. This chain joins TRBV28 and TRBJ1-2, with 7 bases lining up with TRBD1. Trimming removed 6 bases from V and 5 bases from J; junction bases left unmatched: 6. The CDR3 loop spans 13 amino acids. Germline CDR1 and CDR2: MDHEN and SYDVKM. CDR3 amino acids: CASSLGGVYGYTF. For the CDR3, the DNA is TGTGCCAGCAGCCTAGGGGGCGTGTATGGCTACACCTTC.

CDR3 bases: TGTGCCACCAGTGATTTGCGCGGCCACCCACGACCACGACAGGACGAGAATGGCTACACCTTC. This codes for CATSDLRGHPRPRQDENGYTF. The chain links TRBV24-1 to TRBJ1-2, with D tentatively TRBD1 (6 bases). This CDR3 spans 21 amino acids. Germline CDR1 reads KGHDR; CDR2 reads SFDVKD. Trimming removed 0 bases at V and 6 bases at J, with 31 bases between.

The chain is built from TRBV7-2 and TRBJ1-2; possible D gene TRBD1, 6 bases. Trimming cost V 5 bases and J 8 bases, with 15 bases left between them. The germline CDR1 and CDR2 sequences are SGHTA and FQGNSA. The CDR3 has 13 residues. CDR3 region: CASSRGAGEGYTF. CDR3 in DNA: TGTGCCAGCAGCCGGGGGGCTGGGGAGGGCTACACCTTC.

The chain has TRBV29-1 and TRBJ2-5; D tentatively reads TRBD1 or TRBD2 (5 bases each). Trimming took off 4 bases at V and 2 bases at J, with 17 bases between the two ends. The CDR3 is 15 residues long. Germline V gene data show CDR1 as SQVTM and CDR2 as ANQGSEA. In nucleotides, the CDR3 is TGCAGCGTTGGGACCCCTTCCGGGGCTCAAGAGACCCAGTACTTC. It encodes CSVGTPSGAQETQYF.

The chain links TRBV18 to TRBJ1-2; TRBD1 matches 8 bases. The J segment lost 4 bases and the V segment lost 6 bases, leaving 16 bases of the junction unmatched. The CDR3 has 17 residues. CDR1 is KGHSH and CDR2 is LQKENI in the germline V gene. The CDR3 spells CASSPRTGTSEFYGYTF. In nucleotides, the CDR3 is TGTGCCAGCTCGCCTAGGACAGGGACCTCTGAGTTCTATGGCTACACCTTC. Full variable domain (remainder filled in from reference TRBV18 and TRBJ1-2): NAGVMQNPRHLVRRRGQEARLRCSPMKGHSHVYWYRQLPEEGLKFMVYLQKENIIDESGMPKERFSAEFPKEGPSILRIQQVVRGDSAAYFCASSPRTGTSEFYGYTFGSGTRLTVV.

In this sample, this clone turned up once. The CDR3: CASSYSNPGKDGYTF. CDR3 nucleotide sequence: TGTGCCAGCAGTTACTCGAATCCAGGGAAGGATGGCTACACCTTC. The chain uses TRBV6-5 and TRBJ1-2, with D perhaps TRBD1 (5 bases). The CDR3 spans 15 residues. The ends were cut back, 0 bases at V and 6 bases at J, with 14 bases in the middle. The germline V gene encodes CDR1 MNHEY and CDR2 SVGAGI.

Regarding this clone: Additional DNA sequences in this sample encode the identical CDR3. V gene TRBV12-3 or TRBV12-4 combines with J gene TRBJ2-5, with D hard to call. Trimming pared 3 bases from V and 5 bases from J, leaving 4 bases between. The CDR3 extends over 11 amino acids. The CDR3 is CASSLVETQYF. The CDR3 DNA sequence: TGTGCCAGCAGTTTGGTTGAGACCCAGTACTTC.

The chain links TRBV27 to TRBJ2-5, with a tentative D call TRBD1 (6 bases). The V gene lost 2 bases and the J gene lost 2 bases, with 15 bases spanning the gap. This CDR3 has 16 amino acids. From germline, CDR1 is MNHEY and CDR2 SMNVEV (reference sequence). In DNA, the CDR3 is TGTGCCAGCAGTTTAGGTTTCGGGACAAAGCAAGAGACCCAGTACTTC. Translated: CASSLGFGTKQETQYF.

The rearrangement links TRBV30 to TRBJ2-5; TRBD1 agrees at 12 bases. The ends lost 3 bases at V and 5 bases at J; junction bases unmatched: 7. Per the germline V gene, CDR1 is GTSNPN and CDR2 is SVGIG (reference sequence). The CDR3 has 15 residues. The CDR3 is CAWRPGQGAGETQYF. The DNA for the CDR3 is TGTGCCTGGAGGCCGGGACAGGGGGCCGGGGAGACCCAGTACTTC.

V gene TRBV5-6 combines with J gene TRBJ1-2; maybe TRBD1 (6 bases). The germline V and J ends were trimmed by 0 bases and 5 bases, with 17 bases remaining between them. The germline CDR1 and CDR2 sequences are SGHDT and YYEEEE. CDR3 size: 16 residues. CDR3 amino acids: CASSLVLAGEEYGYTF. Here the CDR3 DNA reads TGTGCCAGCAGCTTGGTTCTGGCAGGGGAGGAGTATGGCTACACCTTC.

This chain connects TRBV28 to TRBJ1-1; D is unresolved. The V and J ends lost 3 bases and 1 base respectively, with 9 bases between them. Looked up from germline, CDR1 is MDHEN and CDR2 is SYDVKM. The CDR3 is 14 residues long. The CDR3 spells CASSLRHPNTEAFF. CDR3 nucleotide sequence: TGTGCCAGCAGTTTGAGACACCCGAACACTGAAGCTTTCTTT. Full variable domain (rest looked up from reference TRBV28 and TRBJ1-1): DVKVTQSSRYLVKRTGEKVFLECVQDMDHENMFWYRQDPGLGLRLIYFSYDVKMKEKGDIPEGYSVSREKKERFSLILESASTNQTSMYLCASSLRHPNTEAFFGQGTRLTVV.